The clone carrying this T cell receptor (beta chain) was picked up a small number of times. Its cognate antigen is unknown. Sequenced by immunoSEQ multiplex PCR; TCRdb stores in-frame clones only, minus some. The profile shows approximately 360,000 clones, around 82% of them singletons. Treatment given: some 20 received Ad26.COV2.S at low or high dose, single or two shots; about 5 received placebo; per-sample allocation not given. Repertoires come from day 63 after the first vaccine or placebo injection. An adult aged 18-55 years in Boston served as the donor. The data belong to a study of Ad26.COV2.S vaccination and SARS-CoV-2 variants. Background on the study: Intramuscular Ad26.COV2.S at 5x10^10 or 1x10^11 viral particles.

The CDR3 runs 15 residues. Germline V CDR1 and CDR2: MGHRA, YSYEKL. The trim removed 1 base at V and 5 bases at J, leaving 7 bases unmatched. Findings of the study overall: Participants in the vaccine arm had higher spike-specific TCR breadth; placebo recipients had lower.

The sequence was collected from a person aged 18-60 years who received the Ad26.COV2.S COVID-19 vaccine or a placebo. This sample comprised peripheral blood, obtained in a trial of Ad26.COV2.S vaccine versus placebo. This rearrangement joins TRBV4-1 to TRBJ2-5; 7 bases match TRBD2. CDR3 in DNA: TGCGCCAGCAGCCAAGGGACTAGAGTTAGGGAGACCCAGTACTTC. It is translated as CASSQGTRVRETQYF.